These T cell receptor beta chains were read from a single sample in a study of blood T cell repertoires in COVID-19. Produced via immunoSEQ multiplex PCR; TCRdb's table is partial and in-frame only. The repertoire includes under 200,000 clones, around nine tenths of them detected once, and 3.5% to 4.5% sits in the top ten. The material sequenced was peripheral blood. The receptors were sampled from a man between 18 and 29 years old with active or convalescent COVID-19. Each CDR3 is given with its conserved first and last residue. Fields, in order: V gene, J gene, clone size, D gene, CDR3 protein, CDR3 DNA. A D gene is named only where the DNA matches it firmly. Size is stated for part of the rows, as once, few or many counts, or as a class when the clone is expanded.

V gene: TRBV12-5; J gene: TRBJ2-5; clone size: .; D gene: .; CDR3 protein: CASGLGLVGETQYF; CDR3 DNA: TGTGCTAGTGGTTTGGGACTAGTAGGAGAGACCCAGTACTTC
V gene: TRBV9; J gene: TRBJ2-1; clone size: .; D gene: TRBD2; CDR3 protein: CASSLRGGANEQFF; CDR3 DNA: TGTGCCAGCAGCCTCCGGGGGGGGGCGAACGAGCAGTTCTTC
V gene: TRBV5-8; J gene: TRBJ1-1; clone size: few; D gene: TRBD1; CDR3 protein: CASSPWTGAPEAFF; CDR3 DNA: TGTGCCAGCAGCCCGTGGACAGGGGCCCCCGAAGCTTTCTTT
V gene: TRBV19; J gene: TRBJ1-5; clone size: few; D gene: .; CDR3 protein: CASSGAGVGNQPQHF; CDR3 DNA: TGTGCCAGTAGTGGCGCAGGGGTCGGCAATCAGCCCCAGCATTTT
V gene: TRBV4-1; J gene: TRBJ1-2; clone size: .; D gene: .; CDR3 protein: CASSREGAGEGGYTF; CDR3 DNA: TGCGCCAGCAGTAGGGAGGGTGCTGGCGAAGGTGGCTACACCTTC
V gene: TRBV6-5; J gene: TRBJ1-5; clone size: .; D gene: .; CDR3 protein: CASSLSWAQGDQPQHF; CDR3 DNA: TGTGCCAGCAGTTTGTCGTGGGCACAGGGAGATCAGCCCCAGCATTTT
V gene: TRBV6-4; J gene: TRBJ1-4; clone size: .; D gene: .; CDR3 protein: CASGGVEKLFF; CDR3 DNA: TGTGCCAGCGGGGGGGTAGAAAAACTGTTTTTT
V gene: TRBV27; J gene: TRBJ2-7; clone size: .; D gene: TRBD1; CDR3 protein: CASSSTGTGVYEQYF; CDR3 DNA: TGTGCCAGCAGTTCAACCGGGACAGGGGTCTACGAGCAGTACTTC
V gene: TRBV24-1; J gene: TRBJ2-1; clone size: .; D gene: .; CDR3 protein: CATSDLGVQNNEQFF; CDR3 DNA: TGTGCCACCAGTGACTTAGGGGTCCAGAACAATGAGCAGTTCTTC
V gene: TRBV27; J gene: TRBJ1-2; clone size: .; D gene: TRBD1; CDR3 protein: CASSLGGQGGGYTF; CDR3 DNA: TGTGCCAGCAGTTTAGGGGGACAGGGGGGCGGCTACACCTTC
V gene: TRBV7-8; J gene: TRBJ2-7; clone size: .; D gene: TRBD1; CDR3 protein: CASSPRPAGQGSYEQYF; CDR3 DNA: TGTGCCAGCAGCCCTCGACCAGCGGGACAGGGTTCCTACGAGCAGTACTTC
V gene: TRBV12-5; J gene: TRBJ2-7; clone size: once; D gene: TRBD2; CDR3 protein: CASGLVASGRSSIRGEQYF; CDR3 DNA: TGTGCTAGTGGTTTGGTGGCTAGCGGCCGGAGTAGCATACGGGGCGAGCAGTACTTC
V gene: TRBV2; J gene: TRBJ2-1; clone size: .; D gene: TRBD2; CDR3 protein: CASNWREGYNEQFF; CDR3 DNA: TGTGCCAGCAACTGGAGGGAGGGTTACAATGAGCAGTTCTTC
V gene: TRBV6-1; J gene: TRBJ2-3; clone size: .; D gene: TRBD1; CDR3 protein: CASSASIGQGWSDTQYF; CDR3 DNA: TGTGCCAGCAGTGCCTCCATTGGACAGGGGTGGTCAGATACGCAGTATTTT
V gene: TRBV4-2; J gene: TRBJ1-5; clone size: .; D gene: .; CDR3 protein: CASSQYGPDGVESNQPQHF; CDR3 DNA: TGTGCCAGCAGCCAATATGGGCCCGACGGGGTGGAAAGCAATCAGCCCCAGCATTTT
V gene: TRBV6-5; J gene: TRBJ2-1; clone size: few; D gene: .; CDR3 protein: CASSWRGLYNEQFF; CDR3 DNA: TGTGCCAGCAGTTGGAGGGGGCTATACAATGAGCAGTTCTTC
V gene: TRBV7-8; J gene: TRBJ1-2; clone size: .; D gene: TRBD1; CDR3 protein: CASSLAAQGVTYGYTF; CDR3 DNA: TGTGCCAGCAGCTTAGCGGCCCAGGGGGTAACTTATGGCTACACCTTC
V gene: TRBV7-2; J gene: TRBJ2-3; clone size: .; D gene: .; CDR3 protein: CASSFGGLSTDTQYF; CDR3 DNA: TGTGCCAGCAGCTTCGGGGGACTGAGCACAGATACGCAGTATTTT
V gene: TRBV4-1; J gene: TRBJ2-7; clone size: .; D gene: .; CDR3 protein: CASSSIAVGGASYEQYF; CDR3 DNA: TGCGCCAGCAGCTCCATCGCGGTCGGCGGGGCCTCCTACGAGCAGTACTTC
V gene: TRBV10-1; J gene: TRBJ1-1; clone size: .; D gene: TRBD1; CDR3 protein: CASSESGTGDTEAFF; CDR3 DNA: TGCGCCAGCAGTGAGTCGGGGACAGGGGACACTGAAGCTTTCTTT
V gene: TRBV12-3/TRBV12-4; J gene: TRBJ1-1; clone size: once; D gene: .; CDR3 protein: CASRPDGKEAFF; CDR3 DNA: TGTGCCAGCAGGCCGGACGGGAAAGAAGCTTTCTTT
V gene: TRBV7-2; J gene: TRBJ1-6; clone size: .; D gene: .; CDR3 protein: CASSLVIFRSSPLHF; CDR3 DNA: TGTGCCAGCAGCTTAGTGATCTTTCGTAGTTCACCCCTCCACTTT
V gene: TRBV28; J gene: TRBJ1-5; clone size: .; D gene: .; CDR3 protein: CASSLSPPRQPQHF; CDR3 DNA: TGTGCCAGCAGTTTATCCCCCCCTCGGCAGCCCCAGCATTTT
V gene: TRBV27; J gene: TRBJ1-2; clone size: once; D gene: .; CDR3 protein: CASSYLEGLTDGYTF; CDR3 DNA: TGTGCCAGCAGTTATTTGGAGGGGTTGACGGATGGCTACACCTTC
V gene: TRBV29-1; J gene: TRBJ2-1; clone size: .; D gene: TRBD2; CDR3 protein: CSVEREGSDEQFF; CDR3 DNA: TGCAGCGTTGAACGGGAGGGGTCGGATGAGCAGTTCTTC
V gene: TRBV7-2; J gene: TRBJ1-5; clone size: .; D gene: .; CDR3 protein: CASSGRVGVSNQPQHF; CDR3 DNA: TGTGCCAGCAGCGGGAGGGTAGGGGTTAGCAATCAGCCCCAGCATTTT
V gene: TRBV10-3; J gene: TRBJ1-4; clone size: .; D gene: .; CDR3 protein: CAISPDPRGNEKLFF; CDR3 DNA: TGTGCCATCAGCCCCGACCCAAGGGGTAATGAAAAACTGTTTTTT
V gene: TRBV29-1; J gene: TRBJ2-5; clone size: .; D gene: TRBD2; CDR3 protein: CSVSPRLAGAGETQYF; CDR3 DNA: TGCAGCGTGTCACCCAGACTAGCGGGGGCCGGAGAGACCCAGTACTTC
V gene: TRBV6-5; J gene: TRBJ1-3; clone size: .; D gene: .; CDR3 protein: CASRDSSGNTIYF; CDR3 DNA: TGTGCCAGCAGGGACAGCTCTGGAAACACCATATATTTT
V gene: TRBV9; J gene: TRBJ2-3; clone size: .; D gene: TRBD2; CDR3 protein: CASSVGLAGESTDTQYF; CDR3 DNA: TGTGCCAGCAGCGTAGGGCTAGCGGGGGAAAGCACAGATACGCAGTATTTT
V gene: TRBV29-1; J gene: TRBJ2-6; clone size: .; D gene: .; CDR3 protein: CSVTSYGANVLTF; CDR3 DNA: TGCAGCGTCACCTCCTATGGGGCCAACGTCCTGACTTTC
V gene: TRBV6-6; J gene: TRBJ2-2; clone size: once; D gene: TRBD1; CDR3 protein: CASSIRQGASTGELFF; CDR3 DNA: TGTGCCAGCAGTATTCGACAGGGGGCGAGCACCGGGGAGCTGTTTTTT